This TCR beta chain appears in the sequencing data of a study of T cell responses to AZD1222 COVID-19 vaccine. Findings and limits, study-wide: Compared with day 0, the breadth and depth of the Spike-specific TCR repertoire rose significantly after two doses of AZD1222. Donor demographics were predominantly white British with a female majority; clonal diversity may be underestimated.

On this clone itself: Antigen unknown.

Clones were sequenced by immunoSEQ multiplex PCR, and TCRdb holds only the in-frame ones, with some missing. The sample lists about 170,000 clones; roughly nine tenths were seen once. This CDR3 spans 14 amino acids. Deletions cut 3 bases from V and 7 bases from J, with 15 bases between. Germline loops: CDR1 MDHEN, CDR2 SYDVKM. The rearrangement uses TRBV28 and TRBJ1-2; perhaps TRBD1 as D (5 bases). The sequence was collected from an adult in good health. The starting material was peripheral blood, obtained on day 0 of AZD1222 vaccination. The CDR3 DNA reads as TGTGCCAGCAGTTTTGGGGGGAATTCGCTTGGCTACACCTTC. Amino acids: CASSFGGNSLGYTF.